This T cell receptor (beta chain) is from a study of shared T cell receptors in the human thymus. Using immunoSEQ multiplex PCR, the repertoire was profiled, and TCRdb retains in-frame clones only, with some absent. The sample lists approximately 760,000 clones; approximately 85% were seen once. Trimming pared 5 bases from V and 5 bases from J, leaving 18 bases between. The CDR3 has 15 residues. CDR1 SGHVS and CDR2 FNYEAQ come from the germline V gene. The same data also went into a second study, on human thymus T cells. From that second work: In corrective heart surgery, resections were taken, and these provided the thymus tissue. Within thymic and blood repertoires, V and J gene usage appeared to be biased.

The sequencing input was thymocytes. The genes are TRBV7-6 and TRBJ2-5, with D possibly being TRBD2 (6 bases). The TCR originated in a girl less than two years old with a congenital heart defect. The CDR3 DNA follows: TGTGCCAGCAGCCGACCGCGGGGCAAAAGGGAGACCCAGTACTTC. This codes for CASSRPRGKRETQYF.